The present T cell receptor (beta chain) was sequenced within a study of regulatory T cells in long-lasting Graves disease. On the study more broadly: Newly diagnosed Graves' patients had under 3 months of antithyroid drugs.

Germline V gene lookup returns CDR1 SGHAT and CDR2 FQNNGV. J lost 10 bases, V lost 5 bases, and 8 bases had no gene match. The CDR3 runs 14 residues. Points from the study as a whole: Those with persistent Graves' had less TCR diversity than newly diagnosed patients.

Time point of the sample: newly diagnosed GD, antithyroid drugs for less than 3 months. Preparation of the TCR library used RNA extracted from PBMCs. Library construction for TCR beta used iRepertoire HTBI primers and Arm-PCR of CDR3 regions. TCRdb passed the multiplex PCR reads through MiXCR, listing each CDR3 protein once. The sample lists 300,000 to 400,000 distinct CDR3 sequences, around 15% occurring once. As to this clonotype: Its antigen is as yet unknown.

The same data also contributed to another study, on T cells in Graves' hyperthyroidism and ophthalmopathy. This second study notes: Most thyroid clonotypes that were expanded above 0.001 also turned up in blood.

V and J are TRBV11-2 and TRBJ2-2; TRBD1 agrees at 9 bases. This material consisted of peripheral blood mononuclear cells (PBMCs), taken at new diagnosis, from a patient treated with antithyroid drugs. This sequence originates from a middle-aged man with Graves disease. The CDR3 bases are TGTGCCAGCAGCCCGGACAGGGGAAGGGAGGAGCTGTTTTTT. Residues: CASSPDRGREELFF.